Shown below are 12 T cell receptor beta chains from a single sample sequenced in a study of cytomegalovirus exposure and HLA in healthy donors. Primers: 60 Vbeta forward and 13 Jbeta reverse. The protocol was immunoSEQ multiplex PCR, while the TCRdb copy is restricted to in-frame clones and leaves out a portion. The data hold roughly 170,000 clones, with approximately 71% observed a single time. Sequencing used PBMCs. These receptors all stem from a girl between 10 and 17 years old in good health and CMV-seronegative.

V usage is TRBV5-1 and J usage is TRBJ1-1, with D uncertain. The V gene's germline CDR1 is SGHRS and CDR2 YFSETQ. The CDR3 covers 16 residues. Between the trimmed V and J ends, which lost 4 bases and 3 bases, there was a span of 19 bases. The CDR3 sequence: CASSLSITHGDTEAFF. In DNA, the CDR3 is TGCGCCAGCAGCCTATCGATTACCCACGGAGACACTGAAGCTTTCTTT.

This rearrangement joins TRBV6-4 to TRBJ2-1; perhaps TRBD1 as D (5 bases). CDR3 size: 15 residues. Trimming stripped 6 bases from V and 0 bases from J, with 12 bases between. CDR1 is MRHNA, CDR2 SNTAGT, per germline. CDR3 DNA: TGTGCCAGCAGACCTGACAGTGGCTCCTACAATGAGCAGTTCTTC. Protein: CASRPDSGSYNEQFF.

In the case of this clone: This CDR3 is also generated by other DNA sequences in the sample. This sequence joins TRBV5-1 and TRBJ2-7, with TRBD1 as a possible D gene (5 bases). Looked up from germline, CDR1 is SGHRS and CDR2 is YFSETQ. Trimming cost V 0 bases and J 2 bases, with 12 bases left between them. There are 15 residues in the CDR3. The CDR3 protein is CASSLGQGSPYEQYF. The CDR3 bases are TGCGCCAGCAGCTTGGGCCAGGGTAGTCCCTACGAGCAGTACTTC. Filled out from reference TRBV5-1 and TRBJ2-7, the complete variable domain reads KAGVTQTPRYLIKTRGQQVTLSCSPISGHRSVSWYQQTPGQGLQFLFEYFSETQRNKGNFPGRFSGRQFSNSRSEMNVSTLELGDSALYLCASSLGQGSPYEQYFGPGTRLTVT.

The V and J genes are TRBV5-6 and TRBJ2-5; TRBD2 agrees at 10 bases. The junction had 5 bases not matched to a gene; V was cut back by 1 base and J by 2 bases. The CDR3 length is 16 residues. Germline CDR1 is SGHDT and CDR2 is YYEEEE. The CDR3 bases are TGTGCCAGCAGCTTGAAGACTAGCGGGTCACAAGAGACCCAGTACTTC. Translating gives CASSLKTSGSQETQYF.

The chain is built from TRBV5-1 and TRBJ2-5; no definite D call. The CDR3 contains 15 residues. V was cut by 8 bases and J by 7 bases, with 24 bases left in between. Germline lookup yields CDR1 SGHRS and CDR2 YFSETQ. CDR3 in DNA: TGCGCCAGAAGGCACTTCCGTACATTAACGGGGACCCAGTACTTC. Translated: CARRHFRTLTGTQYF.

The chain joins TRBV7-8 to TRBJ2-7; TRBD1 is a possible D gene (5 bases). CDR1 SGHVS and CDR2 FQNEAQ come from the germline V gene. This CDR3 region has 15 residues. The V and J ends lost 5 bases and 4 bases respectively, with 18 bases between them. The CDR3, as DNA: TGTGCCAGCAGCCACCCGCCCCAGGGAAGGTACGAGCAGTACTTC. Its translation is CASSHPPQGRYEQYF.

CDR3: CASTEETQYF. For the CDR3, the DNA is TGTGCCAGCACGGAAGAGACCCAGTACTTC. The gene calls are TRBV2 and TRBJ2-5; D gene ambiguous. CDR1 is SNHLY, CDR2 FYNNEI, per germline. V lost 7 bases to trimming and J lost 3 bases, with 3 bases between them. The CDR3 is 10 residues long.

This clone has a handful of counts. The V gene is TRBV2, the J gene TRBJ2-1; D is ambiguous. Per the germline V gene, CDR1 is SNHLY and CDR2 is FYNNEI. V lost 7 bases and J lost 6, with 13 bases in between. The CDR3 contains 13 residues. The CDR3 bases are TGTGCCAGCACCCCGACACCTTCCAATGAGCAGTTCTTC. Translating gives CASTPTPSNEQFF. The full variable domain, in which reference TRBV2 and TRBJ2-1 provide the parts outside the CDR3, is EPEVTQTPSHQVTQMGQEVILRCVPISNHLYFYWYRQILGQKVEFLVSFYNNEISEKSEIFDDQFSVERPDGSNFTLKIRSTKLEDSAMYFCASTPTPSNEQFFGPGTRLTVL.

The V gene is TRBV6-5, the J gene TRBJ2-5; 8 bases are shared with TRBD2. Germline-derived CDR1 and CDR2 are MNHEY and SVGAGI. With 2 bases clipped from V and 2 bases from J, the junction kept 7 bases outside the gene matches. This CDR3 region has 16 residues. The CDR3 bases are TGTGCCAGCAGTTACGGAGCGGGGGACGTTCAAGAGACCCAGTACTTC. Its translation is CASSYGAGDVQETQYF.

This rearrangement joins TRBV10-3 to TRBJ1-6, with a possible D match to TRBD1 (5 bases). Trimming pared 3 bases from V and 13 bases from J, leaving 19 bases between. Germline CDR1 and CDR2: ENHRY and SYGVKD. The CDR3 totals 15 residues. CDR3 in amino acids: CAISDSGTQDGPLHF. Written as DNA, the CDR3 is TGTGCCATCAGTGACTCCGGGACTCAAGACGGGCCCCTCCACTTT.

The V call is TRBV5-1, the J call TRBJ1-2; D unresolved. The CDR3 runs to 14 residues. V lost 2 bases and J lost 4, with 12 bases in between. Per the germline V gene, CDR1 is SGHRS and CDR2 is YFSETQ. CDR3 sequence: CASSFESPVYGYTF. The DNA for the CDR3 is TGCGCCAGCAGCTTTGAGAGCCCGGTCTATGGCTACACCTTC.

The chain employs TRBV10-3 and TRBJ1-2, with 9 bases matching TRBD1. Germline V gene lookup returns CDR1 ENHRY and CDR2 SYGVKD. The CDR3 runs to 14 residues. V lost 3 bases and J lost 8; bases outside the gene matches: 7. CDR3 amino acids: CAISDYTGGTGYTF. The CDR3 region has the DNA TGTGCCATCAGTGATTATACAGGGGGCACCGGCTACACCTTC.